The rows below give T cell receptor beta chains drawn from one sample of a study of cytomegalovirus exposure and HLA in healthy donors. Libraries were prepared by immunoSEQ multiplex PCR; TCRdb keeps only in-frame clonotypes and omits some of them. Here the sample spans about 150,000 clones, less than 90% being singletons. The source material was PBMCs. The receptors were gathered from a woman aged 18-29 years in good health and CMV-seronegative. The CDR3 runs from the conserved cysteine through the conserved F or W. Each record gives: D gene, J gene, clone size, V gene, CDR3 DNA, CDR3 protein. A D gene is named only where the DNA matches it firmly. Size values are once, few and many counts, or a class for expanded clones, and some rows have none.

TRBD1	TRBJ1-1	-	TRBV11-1	TGTGCCAGCAGCTTAGTAGAAGGGGGCGCGACTGAAGCTTTCTTT	CASSLVEGGATEAFF
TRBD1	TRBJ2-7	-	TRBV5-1	TGCGCCAGCAGACCGGGGACAGGCGAGCAGTACTTC	CASRPGTGEQYF
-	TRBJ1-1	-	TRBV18	TGTGCCAGCTCACCTAGAGACAGAGAGAACACTGAAGCTTTCTTT	CASSPRDRENTEAFF
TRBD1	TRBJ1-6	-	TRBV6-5	TGTGCCAGCAGGTCCGGGACAGGGAATTCACCCCTCCACTTT	CASRSGTGNSPLHF
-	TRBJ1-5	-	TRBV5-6	TGTGCCAGCACGTCATTAGCGACGTCCTATCAGCCCCAGCATTTT	CASTSLATSYQPQHF
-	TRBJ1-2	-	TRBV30	TGTGCCCATACCTTCTATGCGGAGCCCCTAGCTAACTATGGCTACACCTTC	CAHTFYAEPLANYGYTF
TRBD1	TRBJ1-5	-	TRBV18	TGTGCCAGCTCACCACCGACAGGGGTTGATCAGCCCCAGCATTTT	CASSPPTGVDQPQHF
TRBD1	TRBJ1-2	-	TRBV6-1	TGTGCCAGCAGTGATTCCGGGACAGGGCTGAACTATGGCTACACCTTC	CASSDSGTGLNYGYTF
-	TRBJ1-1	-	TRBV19	TGTGCCAGTAGTCCAGACTTGAACACTGAAGCTTTCTTT	CASSPDLNTEAFF
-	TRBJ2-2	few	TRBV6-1	TGTGCCAGCAGTGAAAGTGGGCAGAACACCGGGGAGCTGTTTTTT	CASSESGQNTGELFF
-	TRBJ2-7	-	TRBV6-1	TGTGCCAGCAGTCCCGGGATGTACTACGAGCAGTACTTC	CASSPGMYYEQYF
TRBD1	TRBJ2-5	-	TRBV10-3	TGTGCCATCAGTGCGGAGACAGGGGAAGAGACCCAGTACTTC	CAISAETGEETQYF
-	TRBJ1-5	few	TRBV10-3	TGTGCCATCAGTGAGTCTGTCTTTGATCAGCCCCAGCATTTT	CAISESVFDQPQHF
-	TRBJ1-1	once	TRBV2	TGTGCCAGCTATCGGGATATAGGAAACACTGAAGCTTTCTTT	CASYRDIGNTEAFF
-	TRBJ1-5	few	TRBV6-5	TGTGCCAGCAGGGCGGGGGATCAGCCCCAGCATTTT	CASRAGDQPQHF
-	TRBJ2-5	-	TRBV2	TGTGCCAGCAAGGACAGGGAGGGAGAGACCCAGTACTTC	CASKDREGETQYF
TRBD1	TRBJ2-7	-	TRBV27	TGTGCCAGCAGATCCGGGACAGGTGCCTACGAGCAGTACTTC	CASRSGTGAYEQYF
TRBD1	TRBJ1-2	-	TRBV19	TGTGCCAGTAGCAAAGACAGGGGTTATGGCTACACCTTC	CASSKDRGYGYTF
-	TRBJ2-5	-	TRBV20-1	TGCAGTTTGCGAGGGCAAGAGACCCAGTACTTC	CSLRGQETQYF
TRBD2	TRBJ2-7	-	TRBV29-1	TGCAGCGTGACGAGCGGACTAGCGGGCATCTACGAGCAGTACTTC	CSVTSGLAGIYEQYF
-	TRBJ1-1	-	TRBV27	TGTGCCAGCAGTTTACTCGGAAACGGCAGGGCTGCTGAAGCTTTCTTT	CASSLLGNGRAAEAFF
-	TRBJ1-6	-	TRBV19	TGTGCCAGTACCGTTGACAGGAATGATTCACCCCTCCACTTT	CASTVDRNDSPLHF
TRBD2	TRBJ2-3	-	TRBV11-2	TGTGCCAGCAGCACGCTAGGGACTAGCGGGCCACACACAGATACGCAGTATTTT	CASSTLGTSGPHTDTQYF
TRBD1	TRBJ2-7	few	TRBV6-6	TGTGCCAGCAGTTTCGCGGGACAGGGCCACGAGCAGTACTTC	CASSFAGQGHEQYF
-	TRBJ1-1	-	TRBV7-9	TGTGCCAGCAGCCCCACCGGGTCTCGGATGAACACTGAAGCTTTCTTT	CASSPTGSRMNTEAFF
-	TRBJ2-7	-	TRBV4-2	TGTGCCAGCAGCCAAGCTAGGGGATCCTACGAGCAGTACTTC	CASSQARGSYEQYF
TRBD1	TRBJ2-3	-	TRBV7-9	TGTGCCAGCAGCGCAGACAGGGGGTGGTATACGCAGTATTTT	CASSADRGWYTQYF
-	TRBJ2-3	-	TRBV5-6	TGTGCCAGCAGCTTCCTCACAGATACGCAGTATTTT	CASSFLTDTQYF
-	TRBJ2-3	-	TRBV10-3	TGTGCCATCAGACAACCGGGACTGGACCCAGATACGCAGTATTTT	CAIRQPGLDPDTQYF
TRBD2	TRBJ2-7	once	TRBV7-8	TGTGCCAGCAGCGCGGGACTCCCGGGGGGTATCTACGAGCAGTACTTC	CASSAGLPGGIYEQYF
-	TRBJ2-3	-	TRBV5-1	TGCGCCAGCAGCTTGGGGGCAGGGGACACAGATACGCAGTATTTT	CASSLGAGDTDTQYF
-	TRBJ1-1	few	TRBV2	TGTGCCAGCAGTGGGGGAGGGGTGGGCACTGAAGCTTTCTTT	CASSGGGVGTEAFF
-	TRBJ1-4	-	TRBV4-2	TGTGCCAGCAGCCCCCCGGAAGGGGCGAATGAAAAACTGTTTTTT	CASSPPEGANEKLFF
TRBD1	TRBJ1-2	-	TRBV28	TGTGCCAGCGGGATGTCCGGGACAGCAGGCTATGGCTACACCTTC	CASGMSGTAGYGYTF
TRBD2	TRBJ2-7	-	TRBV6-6	TGTGCCAGTCGCCCGACGGGGGGGATCTTCTACGAGCAGTACTTC	CASRPTGGIFYEQYF
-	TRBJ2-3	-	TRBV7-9	TGTGCCAGCAGCTCCCCGATTCGGGGTACAGATACGCAGTATTTT	CASSSPIRGTDTQYF
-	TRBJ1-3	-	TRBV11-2	TGTGCCAGCAGCTTGACAGCCCTCTCTGGAAACACCATATATTTT	CASSLTALSGNTIYF
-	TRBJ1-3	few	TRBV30	TGTGCCTGGAACATGGGGGGGACTGGAAACACCATATATTTT	CAWNMGGTGNTIYF
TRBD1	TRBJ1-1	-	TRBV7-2	TGTGCCAGCAGCGCATTACAGGGGGCTACGACTGAAGCTTTCTTT	CASSALQGATTEAFF
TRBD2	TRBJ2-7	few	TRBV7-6	TGTGCCAGCAGCTCCCTAGCGGGAGGGCGGCCCTACGAGCAGTACTTC	CASSSLAGGRPYEQYF
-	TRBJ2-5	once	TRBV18	TGTGCCAGCTCGTCCGGGACTGCGGGCGGGACCCAGTACTTC	CASSSGTAGGTQYF
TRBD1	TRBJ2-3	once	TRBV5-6	TGTGCCAGCAGGGAGACAGGGGTCAAGTTTACAGATACGCAGTATTTT	CASRETGVKFTDTQYF
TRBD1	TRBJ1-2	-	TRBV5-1	TGCGCCAGCAGCTTGGCTATCCTTAGGGGGACAGGGGAATATGGCTACACCTTC	CASSLAILRGTGEYGYTF
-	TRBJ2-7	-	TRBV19	TGTGCCAGCTCCCTTATCGGGGGAGAGCAGTACTTC	CASSLIGGEQYF
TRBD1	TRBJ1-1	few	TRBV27	TGTGCCAGCAGTACCCGGACAGGGAACACTGAAGCTTTCTTT	CASSTRTGNTEAFF